This is a list of T cell receptor beta chains from one sample in a study of control samples from healthy donors and cancer patients. Profiling relied on immunoSEQ multiplex PCR, and the TCRdb table lists in-frame clones only, not all of them. The sample holds tens of thousands of clones, 87% seen once. Sequenced sample: PBMCs. The receptors here all came from a man aged 60 to 75 with head and neck cancer. CDR3s include the opening cysteine and the closing phenylalanine or tryptophan. A D gene is named only where the DNA matches it firmly. Some rows have no size entry. The others give once, few or many, or a class for an expanded clone.

v_gene: TRBV3-1/TRBV3-2
d_gene: .
abundance: .
j_gene: TRBJ2-7
CDR3nt: TGTGCCAGCAGCCAAGATCTGTCAGTTCGGTACGAGCAGTACTTC
CDR3aa: CASSQDLSVRYEQYF

v_gene: TRBV15
d_gene: .
abundance: .
j_gene: TRBJ2-3
CDR3nt: TGTGCCACCAGCAGAGATCGGGGCGCCGCCACAGATACGCAGTATTTT
CDR3aa: CATSRDRGAATDTQYF

v_gene: TRBV18
d_gene: .
abundance: .
j_gene: TRBJ1-1
CDR3nt: TGTGCCAGCTCACCACTCGGGGGGACTGAAGCTTTCTTT
CDR3aa: CASSPLGGTEAFF

v_gene: TRBV4-2
d_gene: .
abundance: .
j_gene: TRBJ2-5
CDR3nt: TGTGCCAGCAGCCAGGTGATCGGCGGCCAAGAGACCCAGTACTTC
CDR3aa: CASSQVIGGQETQYF

v_gene: TRBV28
d_gene: .
abundance: .
j_gene: TRBJ1-5
CDR3nt: TGTGCCAGCAGCCCGACCGGGGGCTCGTATCAGCCCCAGCATTTT
CDR3aa: CASSPTGGSYQPQHF

v_gene: TRBV7-8
d_gene: .
abundance: .
j_gene: TRBJ1-3
CDR3nt: TGTGCCAGCAGCTTAGGTACACCCTCTGGAAACACCATATATTTT
CDR3aa: CASSLGTPSGNTIYF

v_gene: TRBV7-2
d_gene: .
abundance: .
j_gene: TRBJ1-5
CDR3nt: TGTGCCAGCACCTTACCCCTATCGGGTCAGCCCCAGCATTTT
CDR3aa: CASTLPLSGQPQHF

v_gene: TRBV2
d_gene: TRBD2
abundance: .
j_gene: TRBJ2-7
CDR3nt: TGTGCCAGCAGTGAACGGGGGGGCCGGATCGAGCAGTACTTC
CDR3aa: CASSERGGRIEQYF

v_gene: TRBV2
d_gene: TRBD1
abundance: once
j_gene: TRBJ2-2
CDR3nt: TGTGCCAGCAGTAGGGACAGGAACACCGGGGAGCTGTTTTTT
CDR3aa: CASSRDRNTGELFF

v_gene: TRBV7-9
d_gene: .
abundance: .
j_gene: TRBJ2-5
CDR3nt: TGTGCCAGCAGCCGCGTTGGACAGATCCAAGAGACCCAGTACTTC
CDR3aa: CASSRVGQIQETQYF

v_gene: TRBV11-2
d_gene: .
abundance: .
j_gene: TRBJ1-2
CDR3nt: TGTGCCAGCAGCTTAGACGGGTATGGCTACACCTTC
CDR3aa: CASSLDGYGYTF

v_gene: TRBV24-1
d_gene: .
abundance: .
j_gene: TRBJ1-1
CDR3nt: TGTGCCACCAGTGAGGGTTACGGTGAAGCTTTCTTT
CDR3aa: CATSEGYGEAFF

v_gene: TRBV11-3
d_gene: .
abundance: .
j_gene: TRBJ2-7
CDR3nt: TGTGCCAGCAGCTTAGATTTTGCAGGCGAGCAGTACTTC
CDR3aa: CASSLDFAGEQYF

v_gene: TRBV6-4
d_gene: TRBD2
abundance: .
j_gene: TRBJ2-1
CDR3nt: TGTGCCAGCAGTGACACTAGCGGGGGGGCCAATGAGCAGTTCTTC
CDR3aa: CASSDTSGGANEQFF

v_gene: TRBV2
d_gene: TRBD1
abundance: .
j_gene: TRBJ1-1
CDR3nt: TGTGCCAGCAGTGAATTGGGGACAGGGGGCACTGAAGCTTTCTTT
CDR3aa: CASSELGTGGTEAFF

v_gene: TRBV30
d_gene: TRBD1
abundance: .
j_gene: TRBJ1-6
CDR3nt: TGTGCCTGGAGCGCGGGACAGGATAATTCACCCCTCCACTTT
CDR3aa: CAWSAGQDNSPLHF

v_gene: TRBV7-2
d_gene: TRBD1
abundance: .
j_gene: TRBJ2-3
CDR3nt: TGTGCCAGCAGCACCGACAGGGCGGCAGATACGCAGTATTTT
CDR3aa: CASSTDRAADTQYF

v_gene: TRBV20-1
d_gene: TRBD1
abundance: few
j_gene: TRBJ2-5
CDR3nt: TGCAGTGCTGACAGGGATGAGACCCAGTACTTC
CDR3aa: CSADRDETQYF

v_gene: TRBV24-1
d_gene: TRBD1
abundance: .
j_gene: TRBJ2-1
CDR3nt: TGTGCCACCAGTGACCCAGGACCGGACAGGGGGGGCGCTTACAATGAGCAGTTCTTC
CDR3aa: CATSDPGPDRGGAYNEQFF

v_gene: TRBV11-2
d_gene: TRBD2
abundance: .
j_gene: TRBJ2-1
CDR3nt: TGTGCCAGCAGCCCGGGACTAGATCCCGCGGGTGAGCAGTTCTTC
CDR3aa: CASSPGLDPAGEQFF

v_gene: TRBV5-1
d_gene: .
abundance: .
j_gene: TRBJ2-3
CDR3nt: TGCGCCAGCAGCCCCCTGACAGGAACAGATACGCAGTATTTT
CDR3aa: CASSPLTGTDTQYF

v_gene: TRBV9
d_gene: .
abundance: .
j_gene: TRBJ2-2
CDR3nt: TGTGCCAGCAGCGTAAACCCGACGGGAGCGAACACCGGGGAGCTGTTTTTT
CDR3aa: CASSVNPTGANTGELFF

v_gene: TRBV7-9
d_gene: .
abundance: .
j_gene: TRBJ1-5
CDR3nt: TGTGCCAGCAGCTTGAGCCTAGGAAGCAATCAGCCCCAGCATTTT
CDR3aa: CASSLSLGSNQPQHF

v_gene: TRBV10-3
d_gene: TRBD1
abundance: .
j_gene: TRBJ1-2
CDR3nt: TGTGCCATCAGCGATTGGGACAGGGTTAACTATGGCTACACCTTC
CDR3aa: CAISDWDRVNYGYTF

v_gene: TRBV5-1
d_gene: TRBD1
abundance: .
j_gene: TRBJ2-3
CDR3nt: TGCGCCAGCAGCTTGGAGCTCAGGGGGACCACAGATACGCAGTATTTT
CDR3aa: CASSLELRGTTDTQYF

v_gene: TRBV7-2
d_gene: TRBD1
abundance: .
j_gene: TRBJ1-4
CDR3nt: TGTGCCAGCAGCTTGACAGGGGGCGTCGGAAATGAAAAACTGTTTTTT
CDR3aa: CASSLTGGVGNEKLFF

v_gene: TRBV7-7
d_gene: TRBD2
abundance: once
j_gene: TRBJ2-2
CDR3nt: TGTGCTAGCAGCCCGGGGGGGTACACCGGGGAGCTGTTTTTT
CDR3aa: CASSPGGYTGELFF

v_gene: TRBV5-1
d_gene: .
abundance: .
j_gene: TRBJ1-2
CDR3nt: TGCGCCAGCAGCTTGGACGGCGCCAGAGCCTATGGCTACACCTTC
CDR3aa: CASSLDGARAYGYTF

v_gene: TRBV28
d_gene: .
abundance: .
j_gene: TRBJ2-3
CDR3nt: .
CDR3aa: CASSSSGTTLARLGDTQYF

v_gene: TRBV10-3
d_gene: .
abundance: .
j_gene: TRBJ1-3
CDR3nt: TGTGCCATCAGTGACGCCAGCTCTGGAAACACCATATATTTT
CDR3aa: CAISDASSGNTIYF

v_gene: TRBV6-1
d_gene: .
abundance: .
j_gene: TRBJ2-7
CDR3nt: TGTGCCAGCAGAGAAAGGCAAAACGGGGTATCCCCCCTCTACGAGCAGTACTTC
CDR3aa: CASRERQNGVSPLYEQYF

v_gene: TRBV6-5
d_gene: .
abundance: few
j_gene: TRBJ2-5
CDR3nt: TGTGCCAGCGGGCAGGCCCTTGCGGGCCAAGAGACCCAGTACTTC
CDR3aa: CASGQALAGQETQYF

v_gene: TRBV28
d_gene: .
abundance: .
j_gene: TRBJ1-1
CDR3nt: TGTGCCAGCAGTTCTACGGGGACTGAAGCTTTCTTT
CDR3aa: CASSSTGTEAFF

v_gene: TRBV20-1
d_gene: .
abundance: .
j_gene: TRBJ1-6
CDR3nt: TGCAGTGCTAGTTTAGAGTGGGACACCTACTATAATTCACCCCTCCACTTT
CDR3aa: CSASLEWDTYYNSPLHF

v_gene: TRBV28
d_gene: TRBD1
abundance: .
j_gene: TRBJ1-6
CDR3nt: TGTGCCAGCAGCCTGGACAGGGGTCATTCACCCCTCCACTTT
CDR3aa: CASSLDRGHSPLHF

v_gene: TRBV27
d_gene: .
abundance: .
j_gene: TRBJ2-2
CDR3nt: TGTGCCAGCACCAGGGCAATTAACACCGGGGAGCTGTTTTTT
CDR3aa: CASTRAINTGELFF

v_gene: TRBV5-1
d_gene: TRBD1
abundance: .
j_gene: TRBJ2-5
CDR3nt: TGCGCCAGCAGCTTGGCTAAAACAGGGGTTGTAGAGACCCAGTACTTC
CDR3aa: CASSLAKTGVVETQYF

v_gene: TRBV27
d_gene: TRBD2
abundance: few
j_gene: TRBJ2-3
CDR3nt: TGTGCCAGCAGTTTCAGTTTTTATGGACTAGCGGGGGGGCCGGGCACAGATACGCAGTATTTT
CDR3aa: CASSFSFYGLAGGPGTDTQYF

v_gene: TRBV4-3
d_gene: .
abundance: .
j_gene: TRBJ2-1
CDR3nt: TGCGCCAGCAGCCAGAAAGCAGGGTCCTACAATGAGCAGTTCTTC
CDR3aa: CASSQKAGSYNEQFF

v_gene: TRBV7-9
d_gene: .
abundance: few
j_gene: TRBJ1-4
CDR3nt: TGTGCCAGCAGCTTAGTATCAGGATCCGATAATGAAAAACTGTTTTTT
CDR3aa: CASSLVSGSDNEKLFF

v_gene: TRBV7-2
d_gene: TRBD1
abundance: .
j_gene: TRBJ1-1
CDR3nt: TGTGCCAGCAGCTCGTGGGACAGGGGCGCTGAAGCTTTCTTT
CDR3aa: CASSSWDRGAEAFF

v_gene: TRBV27
d_gene: .
abundance: few
j_gene: TRBJ2-5
CDR3nt: TGTGCCAGCAGTTCGACAGCAAAGCGGGTGACCCAGTACTTC
CDR3aa: CASSSTAKRVTQYF

v_gene: TRBV4-3
d_gene: .
abundance: .
j_gene: TRBJ2-5
CDR3nt: TGCGCCAGCAGCCGCGTACCCAACCAAGAGACCCAGTACTTC
CDR3aa: CASSRVPNQETQYF

v_gene: TRBV28
d_gene: .
abundance: .
j_gene: TRBJ1-4
CDR3nt: TGTGCCAGCAGCCTGGCGGGACGGCCTAATGAAAAACTGTTTTTT
CDR3aa: CASSLAGRPNEKLFF

v_gene: TRBV10-2
d_gene: .
abundance: .
j_gene: TRBJ1-5
CDR3nt: TGCGCCAGCAGCTACGGGCAGGGTGGACAGCCCCAGCATTTT
CDR3aa: CASSYGQGGQPQHF

v_gene: TRBV7-9
d_gene: .
abundance: .
j_gene: TRBJ2-7
CDR3nt: TGTGCCAGCAGCTGGGGGAGTAGCGAGCAGTACTTC
CDR3aa: CASSWGSSEQYF

v_gene: TRBV15
d_gene: .
abundance: .
j_gene: TRBJ2-7
CDR3nt: TGTGCCACCAGCAGAGATCATTACGAGCAGTACTTC
CDR3aa: CATSRDHYEQYF